Given below is one T cell receptor (beta chain) in context. The record originates from a study of blood T cell repertoires in COVID-19. About the research overall: Both acute and convalescent COVID-19 samples were obtained from the United States, Italy and Spain. T cells, B-cell-depleted T cells, or PBMCs provided the cDNA or gDNA that served as material.

The CDR3 loop spans 14 amino acids. With 3 bases clipped from V and 5 bases from J, the junction kept 3 bases outside the gene matches. Per germline, CDR1 SGHTA and CDR2 FQGNSA. In the source study's methods: Reference gene primer amplification gave nucleated cell count estimates. Method: immunoSEQ multiplex PCR; TCRdb's copy keeps in-frame clones and lacks some. V and J calls and clone size come straight from that table; D and trimming were deduced from the DNA. The sample lists tens of thousands of clones; approximately 89% were seen once. What was sequenced was peripheral blood. This receptor was obtained from a man aged 55 to 70 with acute or convalescent COVID-19. This chain links TRBV7-2 with TRBJ2-3, with 9 bases lining up with TRBD1. The CDR3 loop reads CASSFRTGEDTQYF. In DNA form, the CDR3 reads TGTGCCAGCAGCTTCCGGACAGGGGAAGATACGCAGTATTTT.